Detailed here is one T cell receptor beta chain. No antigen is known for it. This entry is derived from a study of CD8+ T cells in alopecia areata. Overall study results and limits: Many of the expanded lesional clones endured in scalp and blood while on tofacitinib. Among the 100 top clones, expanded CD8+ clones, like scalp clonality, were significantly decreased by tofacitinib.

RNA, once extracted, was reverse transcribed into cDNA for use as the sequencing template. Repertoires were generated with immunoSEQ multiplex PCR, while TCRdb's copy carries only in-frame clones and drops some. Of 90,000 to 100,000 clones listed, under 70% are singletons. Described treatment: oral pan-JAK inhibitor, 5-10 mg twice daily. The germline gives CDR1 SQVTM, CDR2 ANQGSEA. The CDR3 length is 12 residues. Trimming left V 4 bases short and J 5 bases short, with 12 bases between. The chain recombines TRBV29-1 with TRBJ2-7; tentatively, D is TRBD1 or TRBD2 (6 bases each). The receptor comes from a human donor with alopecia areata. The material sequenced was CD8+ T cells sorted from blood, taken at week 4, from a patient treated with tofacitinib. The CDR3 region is CSVVWGAHEQYF. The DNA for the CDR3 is TGCAGCGTTGTCTGGGGGGCCCACGAGCAGTACTTC.